These 32 T cell receptor beta chains were sequenced from one sample in a study of T cell responses to AZD1222 COVID-19 vaccine. Sequenced by immunoSEQ multiplex PCR; TCRdb stores in-frame clones only, minus some. The sample includes some 130,000 clones, around 90% of them seen just once. The input for sequencing was peripheral blood, taken 28 days after the second AZD1222 dose. The receptors here all came from an adult who received the AZD1222 COVID-19 vaccine.

This chain joins TRBV7-9 and TRBJ2-5, with D hard to call. The CDR3 totals 13 residues. CDR1 is SEHNR, CDR2 FQNEAQ, per germline (reference sequence). Trimming removed 8 bases at V and 5 bases at J, with 15 bases between. DNA of the CDR3: TGTGCCAGCGTCACGGAAGGATGGGAGACCCAGTACTTC. As protein: CASVTEGWETQYF.

The V call is TRBV10-3, the J call TRBJ1-1; TRBD1 aligns across 11 bases. V shed 7 bases, J shed 4 bases, and the junction held 5 bases outside the gene matches. Germline V gives CDR1 ENHRY, CDR2 SYGVKD. This CDR3 contains 14 residues. The CDR3 region has the DNA TGTGCCATCAATGGACAGGGGGCGCGCACTGAAGCTTTCTTT. Protein product: CAINGQGARTEAFF.

This clone appeared once. The genes are TRBV28 and TRBJ1-2; unclear D gene. The CDR3 contains 12 residues. V was shortened by 7 bases and J by 7 bases, with 13 bases between the two germline ends. The germline V gene encodes CDR1 MDHEN and CDR2 SYDVKM. The CDR3 nucleotides read TGTGCCAGCAACCGCATGGCATCTGGCTACACCTTC. Protein product: CASNRMASGYTF.

The chain uses TRBV28 and TRBJ1-5, with D possibly matching TRBD1 (6 bases). CDR3 length: 12 amino acids. With 6 bases removed from V and 7 bases from J, the gap between germline ends came to 10 bases. CDR1 and CDR2 from the germline V gene are MDHEN and SYDVKM. The CDR3 nucleotides read TGTGCCAGCAGCCCCGGGGGCCAGCCCCAGCATTTT. Translating gives CASSPGGQPQHF.

This chain uses TRBV19 with TRBJ2-7; 9 positions agree with TRBD2. After removal of 5 bases from V and 3 bases from J, the junction contained 11 bases not matched to a gene. The CDR3 has 16 amino acids. The V gene's germline CDR1 is LNHDA and CDR2 SQIVND (reference sequence). CDR3 sequence reads: CASSQDGSGGLYEQYF. The CDR3 coding sequence is TGTGCCAGTAGTCAGGATGGGAGCGGGGGGCTCTACGAGCAGTACTTC. The variable domain in full, completed from reference TRBV19 and TRBJ2-7, reads DGGITQSPKYLFRKEGQNVTLSCEQNLNHDAMYWYRQDPGQGLRLIYYSQIVNDFQKGDIAEGYSVSREKKESFPLTVTSAQKNPTAFYLCASSQDGSGGLYEQYFGPGTRLTVT.

A single count supports this clone. The rearrangement links TRBV5-4 to TRBJ1-1, with D unclear. V was trimmed by 2 bases and J by 5 bases, leaving 10 bases between them. The CDR3 has 13 amino acids. Looked up from germline, CDR1 is SGHNT and CDR2 is YYREEE (reference sequence). The CDR3 loop reads CASSFNLRTEAFF. The CDR3 region has the DNA TGTGCCAGCAGCTTCAATCTCCGGACTGAAGCTTTCTTT.

The chain has TRBV4-1 and TRBJ2-3; D remains unclear. V shed 1 base and J shed 0 bases, with 14 bases lying between them. CDR1 and CDR2 from the germline V gene are MGHRA and YSYEKL. The CDR3 consists of 17 residues. The CDR3 sequence is CASSQGPARVSTDTQYF. CDR3 sequence (DNA): TGCGCCAGCAGCCAAGGCCCGGCGAGAGTTAGCACAGATACGCAGTATTTT.

The rearrangement links TRBV11-2 to TRBJ1-1; TRBD1 matches 11 bases. V was clipped by 4 bases and J by 4 bases; unmatched bases: 2. Per the germline V gene, CDR1 is SGHAT and CDR2 is FQNNGV. The CDR3 is made up of 14 amino acids. The CDR3 spells CASSSDRGLTEAFF. DNA of the CDR3: TGTGCCAGCAGCTCGGACAGGGGGCTCACTGAAGCTTTCTTT.

The rearrangement uses TRBV3-1 (or the pseudogene TRBV3-2) and TRBJ1-1; D gene uncertain. V gave up 3 bases and J gave up 3 bases, with 5 bases separating them. Germline V gene lookup returns CDR1 LGHDT and CDR2 YNNKEL (reference sequence). The CDR3 loop spans 12 amino acids. This CDR3 reads CASSQGYTEAFF. Written as DNA, the CDR3 is TGTGCCAGCAGCCAGGGGTACACTGAAGCTTTCTTT.

The V gene is TRBV10-1, the J gene TRBJ2-1; 9 bases align to TRBD1. After removal of 5 bases from V and 7 bases from J, the junction contained 9 bases not matched to a gene. This CDR3 has 15 amino acids. Germline V CDR1 and CDR2: WNHNN, SYGVQD (reference sequence). Here the CDR3 reads CASSPDMGQGNEQFF. The CDR3 bases are TGCGCCAGCAGTCCAGATATGGGACAGGGTAATGAGCAGTTCTTC.

V usage is TRBV4-2 and J usage is TRBJ2-3; TRBD1 matches 10 bases. Trimming removed 3 bases from V and 4 bases from J; junction bases left unmatched: 1. The CDR3 contains 14 residues. The germline V gene encodes CDR1 LGHNA and CDR2 YNFKEQ. CDR3 sequence (DNA): TGTGCCAGCAGCCAGGGGACAGGGGCAGATACGCAGTATTTT. It codes for CASSQGTGADTQYF.

CDR3 DNA: TGTGCCAGCAGCGGCCCATACTATGGCTACACCTTC. Encoded protein: CASSGPYYGYTF. J is TRBJ1-2 and V is TRBV5-7; D is unresolved. TRBV5-7 is classed as an ORF, of uncertain function. The CDR3 is 12 residues long. V lost 4 bases and J lost 3, with 7 bases in between.

The gene calls are TRBV2 and TRBJ1-5; no clear D gene. There are 12 residues in the CDR3. V lost 4 bases and J lost 3, with 4 bases in between. The germline V gene has CDR1 SNHLY and CDR2 FYNNEI. The CDR3 DNA reads TGTGCCAGCAGTGGACTCAATCAGCCCCAGCATTTT. Protein sequence: CASSGLNQPQHF.

In its sample, this clone was seen once. This chain connects TRBV24-1 to TRBJ1-1; the D is unclear. V lost 1 base, J lost 1 base, and 3 bases lay in between. CDR1 and CDR2 from the germline V gene are KGHDR and SFDVKD. The CDR3 is 13 amino acids. CDR3 DNA sequence: TGTGCCACCAGTGATTTTGGGAACACTGAAGCTTTCTTT. Its translation is CATSDFGNTEAFF.

V is TRBV27 and J is TRBJ2-7; 14 bases line up with TRBD2. Per germline, CDR1 MNHEY and CDR2 SMNVEV (reference sequence). This CDR3 is built from 15 residues. The V gene end was trimmed by 4 bases and the J gene end by 6 bases; junction bases not matched to a gene: 5. CDR3 nucleotides: TGTGCCAGCAGTTCGGGACTAGCGGGAGCCCTCGAGCAGTACTTC. It translates to CASSSGLAGALEQYF.

V is TRBV3-1 (or the pseudogene TRBV3-2) and J is TRBJ2-5, with TRBD2 matching 16 bases. The germline gives CDR1 LGHDT, CDR2 YNNKEL (reference sequence). The CDR3 spans 18 residues. V was clipped by 5 bases and J by 5 bases; unmatched bases: 11. The CDR3 DNA reads TGTGCCAGCAGCACTCCCGGGACTAGCGGGGGGGCCCGGGAGACCCAGTACTTC. It codes for CASSTPGTSGGARETQYF.

As DNA, the CDR3 is TGTGCCAGTAGCGGGAGTCGGGCAGATACGCAGTATTTT. Its translation is CASSGSRADTQYF. V usage is TRBV19 and J usage is TRBJ2-3, with D maybe TRBD2 (6 bases). The CDR3 runs 13 residues. The germline V gene has CDR1 LNHDA and CDR2 SQIVND (reference sequence). The ends were cut back, 6 bases at V and 4 bases at J, with 11 bases in the middle.

The V gene is TRBV12-5, the J gene TRBJ2-1; TRBD1 matches 10 bases. CDR3 size: 13 residues. V was pared by 7 bases and J by 12 bases, with 9 bases of the junction left unmatched. Germline CDR1 and CDR2: LGHNT and FRNRAP. The CDR3 loop reads CASVRDRGSRQFF. The CDR3 coding sequence is TGTGCTAGTGTGAGGGACAGGGGTTCGAGGCAGTTCTTC.

The rearrangement joins TRBV14 to TRBJ1-4; D remains ambiguous. Between the trimmed V and J ends, which lost 1 base and 4 bases, there was a span of 10 bases. This CDR3 comprises 15 residues. The germline CDR1 and CDR2 sequences are SGHDN and FVKESK. This chain's CDR3 is CASSQGQTVNEKLFF. CDR3 coding DNA: TGTGCCAGCAGCCAAGGTCAAACAGTTAATGAAAAACTGTTTTTT. Combining the CDR3 with reference TRBV14 and TRBJ1-4 gives the whole variable domain EAGVTQFPSHSVIEKGQTVTLRCDPISGHDNLYWYRRVMGKEIKFLLHFVKESKQDESGMPNNRFLAERTGGTYSTLKVQPAELEDSGVYFCASSQGQTVNEKLFFGSGTQLSVL.

This chain links TRBV3-1 (or the pseudogene TRBV3-2) with TRBJ1-2; possibly TRBD1 for D (5 bases). The CDR3 extends over 14 amino acids. Trimming stripped 0 bases from V and 5 bases from J, with 10 bases between. The germline V gene encodes CDR1 LGHDT and CDR2 YNNKEL (reference sequence). CDR3 DNA sequence: TGTGCCAGCAGCCAAGATTGGGGCCGTTATGGCTACACCTTC. It specifies CASSQDWGRYGYTF.

CDR3 in amino acids: CASSLDQVRAFF. DNA for the CDR3: TGTGCCAGCAGCCTGGATCAGGTGAGGGCTTTCTTT. The chain joins TRBV7-2 to TRBJ1-1; no clear D gene. Germline CDR1 SGHTA, CDR2 FQGNSA. V was shortened by 5 bases and J by 11 bases, with 15 bases between the two germline ends. The CDR3 runs 12 residues.

This clone was seen a single time. Other nucleotide sequences in the sample specify the same CDR3. The rearrangement joins TRBV12-3 or TRBV12-4 to TRBJ1-1; no clear D. V was clipped by 1 base and J by 5 bases, with 5 bases between them. The CDR3 sequence is 12 residues long. CDR3 nucleotide sequence: TGTGCCAGCAGTTTAGAGGGTACTGAAGCTTTCTTT. It encodes CASSLEGTEAFF.

The chain carries TRBV7-9 and TRBJ1-1, with 11 bases lining up with TRBD1. The V gene end was trimmed by 5 bases and the J gene end by 3 bases; junction bases not matched to a gene: 5. Germline V CDR1 and CDR2: SEHNR, FQNEAQ (reference sequence). This CDR3 is 15 amino acids long. The CDR3 here is CASSPGTGGDTEAFF. As DNA, the CDR3 is TGTGCCAGCAGCCCCGGGACAGGGGGGGACACTGAAGCTTTCTTT.

The chain joins TRBV5-5 to TRBJ2-7; a weak D match, TRBD2 (5 bases). This CDR3 spans 14 amino acids. V lost 1 base and J 4 bases, leaving 12 bases between the germline ends. Germline V CDR1 and CDR2: SGHKS, YYEKEE (reference sequence). DNA of the CDR3: TGTGCCAGCAGCTTGAGTCTAGCTGGGTACGAGCAGTACTTC. This encodes CASSLSLAGYEQYF. The full variable domain, rest sourced from reference TRBV5-5 and TRBJ2-7, is DAGVTQSPTHLIKTRGQQVTLRCSPISGHKSVSWYQQVLGQGPQFIFQYYEKEERGRGNFPDRFSARQFPNYSSELNVNALLLGDSALYLCASSLSLAGYEQYFGPGTRLTVT.

This chain uses TRBV10-3 with TRBJ1-1; possibly TRBD1 for D (6 bases). The CDR3 contains 14 residues. Germline-derived CDR1 and CDR2 are ENHRY and SYGVKD. V was trimmed by 8 bases and J by 4 bases, leaving 17 bases between them. The DNA for the CDR3 is TGTGCCATCGGATCAGGGGAGGGTAGCACTGAAGCTTTCTTT. This sequence encodes CAIGSGEGSTEAFF.

This chain uses TRBV2 with TRBJ1-1, with TRBD1 matching 8 bases. The J segment lost 5 bases and the V segment lost 3 bases, leaving 5 bases of the junction unmatched. The CDR3 consists of 14 residues. Germline V gene data show CDR1 as SNHLY and CDR2 as FYNNEI. The CDR3 region has the DNA TGTGCCAGCAGTGACCTCCAGGGGGCTACTGAAGCTTTCTTT. Translated, it gives CASSDLQGATEAFF.

The J gene is TRBJ1-1, the V gene TRBV6-5, with a possible D match to TRBD1 (5 bases). Trimming took 11 bases from V and 4 from J, leaving 17 bases between them. The CDR3 contains 13 residues. Germline loops: CDR1 MNHEY, CDR2 SVGAGI. The CDR3 bases are TGTGCCGTAGCTGGGGGATGGGCCACTGAAGCTTTCTTT. Translation: CAVAGGWATEAFF.

This clone was detected only a few times. This chain uses TRBV4-2 with TRBJ2-7; 8 positions agree with TRBD2. The CDR3 length is 15 residues. CDR1 and CDR2 (germline): LGHNA, YNFKEQ. The V and J ends lost 0 bases and 0 bases, in that order; junction bases with no gene match: 1. The CDR3 DNA reads as TGTGCCAGCAGCCAAGATCTAGCGGGCTCCTACGAGCAGTACTTC. It specifies CASSQDLAGSYEQYF.

Here the CDR3 DNA reads TGCGCCAGCAGCTTGACTGCGGGCACGGTCGGGGAGCTGTTTTTT. This encodes CASSLTAGTVGELFF. The chain joins TRBV5-1 to TRBJ2-2; D may be TRBD2 (5 bases). CDR1 and CDR2 from the germline V gene are SGHRS and YFSETQ. Deletions cut 1 base from V and 7 bases from J, with 14 bases between. The CDR3 covers 15 residues. Full variable domain (outside the CDR3, taken from reference TRBV5-1 and TRBJ2-2): KAGVTQTPRYLIKTRGQQVTLSCSPISGHRSVSWYQQTPGQGLQFLFEYFSETQRNKGNFPGRFSGRQFSNSRSEMNVSTLELGDSALYLCASSLTAGTVGELFFGEGSRLTVL.

In this sample, this clone turned up once. The chain has TRBV5-1 and TRBJ2-1; 10 bases match TRBD2. Germline V gene lookup returns CDR1 SGHRS and CDR2 YFSETQ. Losses at the gene ends were 4 bases for V and 4 bases for J; bases not matched to a gene: 23. The CDR3 is 21 residues long. Written as DNA, the CDR3 is TGCGCCAGCAGCAGGGCTAGCGGGAGTTGGCAGGAGATGACCCCATACAATGAGCAGTTCTTC. Its protein product is CASSRASGSWQEMTPYNEQFF.

V usage is TRBV18 and J usage is TRBJ2-1; D is unresolved. Germline CDR1 KGHSH, CDR2 LQKENI. The CDR3 length is 15 residues. Trimming stripped 0 bases from V and 6 bases from J, with 12 bases between. CDR3 DNA sequence: TGTGCCAGCTCACCACCCTTGGCGGAAAGCAATGAGCAGTTCTTC. Translating gives CASSPPLAESNEQFF.

V usage is TRBV11-3 and J usage is TRBJ1-4; D is ambiguous. Germline CDR1 is SGHNT and CDR2 is YENEEA. This CDR3 is 14 amino acids long. V gave up 4 bases and J gave up 10 bases, with 16 bases separating them. CDR3 sequence: CASSSDTLAGKLFF. CDR3 sequence (DNA): TGTGCCAGCAGCTCCGACACTCTGGCCGGAAAACTGTTTTTT.